The 24 T cell receptor beta chains below were found in one sample sequenced in a study of early T cells in non-severe SARS-CoV-2 infection. TCRdb itself ran the 5' RACE reads through MiXCR, one entry per CDR3 protein. The data contain roughly 100,000 distinct CDR3 sequences, less than 15% of them seen just once; the ten biggest clones take up about 2.1%. The sequenced sample was whole blood. These receptors were collected from an adult who was a healthcare worker with PCR-confirmed SARS-CoV-2 infection or an uninfected control (not recorded which).

The chain is built from TRBV13 and TRBJ1-5; no clear D gene. Looked up from germline, CDR1 is PRHDT and CDR2 is FYEKMQ (reference sequence). V lost 0 bases to trimming and J lost 10 bases, with 7 bases between them. This CDR3 spans 12 amino acids. The CDR3, as DNA: TGTGCCAGCAGCTTAGGACGGTTCCCCCAGCATTTT. Translation gives CASSLGRFPQHF.

This clonotype was counted ten times or more. The rearrangement joins TRBV11-2 to TRBJ1-1, with 8 bases identical to TRBD1. The CDR3 is made up of 15 amino acids. The germline CDR1 and CDR2 sequences are SGHAT and FQNNGV. V was clipped by 5 bases and J by 3 bases; unmatched bases: 8. The CDR3 protein is CASSPADRVDTEAFF. The CDR3 coding sequence is TGTGCCAGCAGCCCAGCGGACAGGGTAGACACTGAAGCTTTCTTT.

This clonotype was seen only a few times. The CDR3 is CASSLTGGLGVSYQPQHF. The DNA for the CDR3 is TGTGCCAGCAGTTTAACGGGAGGTTTAGGGGTCTCCTATCAGCCCCAGCATTTT. J is TRBJ1-5 and V is TRBV12-3 or TRBV12-4, with a possible D match to TRBD1 (5 bases). V was trimmed by 2 bases and J by 5 bases, leaving 22 bases between them. CDR3 length equals 18 residues.

This clonotype has a count of ten or more. V usage is TRBV2 and J usage is TRBJ1-1; D unclear. The CDR3 consists of 12 residues. The V and J ends lost 6 bases and 1 base respectively, with 6 bases between them. Germline-derived CDR1 and CDR2 are SNHLY and FYNNEI. CDR3 coding DNA: TGTGCCAGCAGGGCGGAGAACACTGAAGCTTTCTTT. Encoded protein: CASRAENTEAFF.

A few counts support this clonotype. This chain connects TRBV6-5 to TRBJ2-2; D remains unclear. The CDR3 is 14 amino acids. In germline, CDR1 is MNHEY, CDR2 SVGAGI. V lost 2 bases and J 4 bases, leaving 8 bases between the germline ends. The CDR3 is CASSYKHPTGELFF. The DNA of the CDR3 is TGTGCCAGCAGTTACAAGCATCCCACCGGGGAGCTGTTTTTT.

J is TRBJ2-6 and V is TRBV28, with D perhaps matching TRBD1 (6 bases). Trimming cost V 6 bases and J 0 bases, with 6 bases left between them. CDR1 MDHEN and CDR2 SYDVKM come from the germline V gene. This CDR3 contains 14 residues. CDR3 bases: TGTGCCAGCAGGGACAGCTCTGGGGCCAACGTCCTGACTTTC. Its translation: CASRDSSGANVLTF.

This clonotype was seen more than once but under ten times. The J gene is TRBJ1-3, the V gene TRBV7-2; D unclear. Per germline, CDR1 SGHTA and CDR2 FQGNSA. Trimming cost V 5 bases and J 9 bases, with 11 bases left between them. This CDR3 spans 12 amino acids. In DNA form, the CDR3 reads TGTGCCAGCAGCCGAACCCCCCGCACCATATATTTT. The encoded protein is CASSRTPRTIYF.

J is TRBJ1-2 and V is TRBV19; possible D gene TRBD1, 5 bases. The germline V and J ends were trimmed by 7 bases and 8 bases, with 14 bases remaining between them. The CDR3 has 12 residues. CDR1 and CDR2 from the germline V gene are LNHDA and SQIVND (reference sequence). The CDR3 sequence: CASKGTASGYTF. CDR3 DNA: TGTGCCAGTAAAGGGACGGCGTCGGGCTACACCTTC.

The table lists this clonotype with many counts. CDR3 loop: CASSTGGGDGYTF. CDR3 DNA sequence: TGCGCCAGCAGCACCGGGGGGGGCGATGGCTACACCTTC. The chain is built from TRBV5-1 and TRBJ1-2, with D possibly being TRBD1 (6 bases). CDR3 length: 13 amino acids. Germline values: CDR1 SGHRS, CDR2 YFSETQ. V gave up 4 bases and J gave up 6 bases, with 13 bases separating them. Complete variable domain (other parts from reference TRBV5-1 and TRBJ1-2): KAGVTQTPRYLIKTRGQQVTLSCSPISGHRSVSWYQQTPGQGLQFLFEYFSETQRNKGNFPGRFSGRQFSNSRSEMNVSTLELGDSALYLCASSTGGGDGYTFGSGTRLTVV.

This clonotype has just a few counts. The J gene is TRBJ1-3, the V gene TRBV15; perhaps TRBD1 as D (5 bases). The CDR3 sequence is 15 residues long. Germline V CDR1 and CDR2: LNHNV, YYDKDF (reference sequence). Trimming removed 4 bases from V and 0 bases from J, with 10 bases in between. The chain's CDR3 is CATSIQGGSGNTIYF. In nucleotides, the CDR3 is TGTGCCACCAGCATTCAGGGAGGCTCTGGAAACACCATATATTTT.

This clonotype was counted at least ten times. V is TRBV7-6 and J is TRBJ1-4; a possible D gene is TRBD1 (6 bases). Germline loops: CDR1 SGHVS, CDR2 FNYEAQ. This CDR3 contains 15 residues. V was clipped by 1 base and J by 6 bases, with 12 bases between them. This CDR3 is CASSLEGGKHEKLFF. DNA for the CDR3: TGTGCCAGCAGCTTAGAGGGGGGCAAACATGAAAAACTGTTTTTT. The entire variable domain, with the rest obtained from reference TRBV7-6 and TRBJ1-4, is as follows: GAGVSQSPRYKVTKRGQDVALRCDPISGHVSLYWYRQALGQGPEFLTYFNYEAQQDKSGLPNDRFSAERPEGSISTLTIQRTEQRDSAMYRCASSLEGGKHEKLFFGSGTQLSVL.

There are a few counts of this clonotype. The J gene is TRBJ1-3, the V gene TRBV7-6, with 8 bases aligning to TRBD1. The junction had 6 bases not matched to a gene; V was cut back by 4 bases and J by 4 bases. Germline V CDR1 and CDR2: SGHVS, FNYEAQ. This CDR3 contains 15 residues. The CDR3 reads CASSSGQAAGNTIYF. CDR3 DNA sequence: TGTGCCAGCAGCTCGGGACAGGCAGCCGGAAACACCATATATTTT.

The chain carries TRBV5-1 and TRBJ2-6; D possibly matches TRBD1 or TRBD2 (5 bases each). The CDR3 runs 21 residues. Looked up from germline, CDR1 is SGHRS and CDR2 is YFSETQ. V was clipped by 5 bases and J by 2 bases, with 29 bases between them. The CDR3 nucleotides are TGCGCCAGCAGGTTGACCGGGACCTTCTTTGTCCGCGTCCCTGGGGCCAACGTCCTGACTTTC. This encodes CASRLTGTFFVRVPGANVLTF.

This clonotype was recorded at least ten times. V and J are TRBV20-1 and TRBJ2-1, with D perhaps given as TRBD1 or TRBD2 (5 bases each). Deletions cut 1 base from V and 0 bases from J, with 7 bases between. This CDR3 spans 14 amino acids. CDR1 and CDR2 (germline): DFQATT, SNEGSKA (reference sequence). Here the CDR3 DNA reads TGCAGTGCTAGAGCGGGGACCTCCTACAATGAGCAGTTCTTC. Translating gives CSARAGTSYNEQFF.

This clonotype has a count of ten or more. The rearrangement links TRBV18 to TRBJ1-2; maybe TRBD1 (6 bases). V lost 3 bases, J lost 0 bases, and 14 bases lay in between. Per germline, CDR1 KGHSH and CDR2 LQKENI. CDR3 size: 16 residues. This CDR3 reads CASSPTQGSPNYGYTF. CDR3 bases: TGTGCCAGCTCACCTACCCAGGGGTCCCCTAACTATGGCTACACCTTC.

The chain is built from TRBV28 and TRBJ2-7, with D perhaps being TRBD1 or TRBD2 (5 bases each). The V and J ends lost 1 base and 8 bases respectively, with 12 bases between them. This CDR3 is built from 13 residues. The germline V gene encodes CDR1 MDHEN and CDR2 SYDVKM. The CDR3: CASSLLGPEKQYF. CDR3 DNA: TGTGCCAGCAGTTTATTGGGACCAGAAAAGCAGTACTTC.

V is TRBV24-1 and J is TRBJ2-3; D may be TRBD2 (6 bases). The germline V gene encodes CDR1 KGHDR and CDR2 SFDVKD. V lost 5 bases, J lost 2 bases, and 7 bases lay in between. CDR3 length: 13 amino acids. The CDR3 here is CATSGTNTDTQYF. The CDR3 DNA reads as TGTGCCACCAGTGGGACTAACACAGATACGCAGTATTTT.

This clonotype was seen repeatedly, ten times or more. The V gene is TRBV28, the J gene TRBJ1-5; 10 nucleotides agree with TRBD1. CDR1 is MDHEN and CDR2 is SYDVKM in the germline V gene. This CDR3 region has 16 residues. V gave up 7 bases and J gave up 7 bases; unmatched junction bases: 13. This chain's CDR3 is CASNQPGQGTRQPQHF. DNA of the CDR3: TGTGCCAGCAATCAACCGGGACAGGGGACGAGGCAGCCCCAGCATTTT.

This clonotype turned up a few times. The V gene is TRBV28, the J gene TRBJ2-1, with 8 bases lining up with TRBD2. V trimming: 3 bases; J trimming: 0 bases; junction bases outside the gene matches: 7. From germline, CDR1 is MDHEN and CDR2 SYDVKM. This CDR3 region has 17 residues. The CDR3 nucleotides read TGTGCCAGCAGTTTCCGGGGGGGCCGTAGCTCCTACAATGAGCAGTTCTTC. Its protein product is CASSFRGGRSSYNEQFF.

The sample holds many counts of this clonotype. The chain is built from TRBV6-6 and TRBJ2-1, with D unclear. Germline V gives CDR1 MNHNY, CDR2 SVGAGI (reference sequence). Deletions cut 6 bases from V and 6 bases from J, with 36 bases between. This CDR3 contains 21 residues. The DNA for the CDR3 is TGTGCCAGCAGGCACACGCGAGCCGAGAGGCTACCCAGAAACAACGGCAATGAGCAGTTCTTC. It codes for CASRHTRAERLPRNNGNEQFF.

This clonotype has ten or more counts. The J gene is TRBJ1-2, the V gene TRBV2; 7 nucleotides line up with TRBD1. The V gene end was trimmed by 3 bases and the J gene end by 2 bases; junction bases not matched to a gene: 9. The CDR3 totals 16 residues. From germline, CDR1 is SNHLY and CDR2 FYNNEI. The CDR3 nucleotides read TGTGCCAGCAGTGAGAGACAGGGTGGTTGGAACTATGGCTACACCTTC. This sequence encodes CASSERQGGWNYGYTF.

This clonotype was seen repeatedly, ten times or more. CDR3 residues: CSARWGEVRDTEAFF. In nucleotides, the CDR3 is TGCAGTGCTAGATGGGGGGAGGTGAGGGACACTGAAGCTTTCTTT. The chain couples TRBV20-1 to TRBJ1-1; D might be TRBD1 (5 bases). The CDR3 runs 15 residues. Trimming took 2 bases from V and 3 from J, leaving 16 bases between them. CDR1 and CDR2 (germline): DFQATT, SNEGSKA (reference sequence).

This clonotype was found many times. The genes are TRBV28 and TRBJ2-5; D is unresolved. This CDR3 spans 14 amino acids. V lost 2 bases, J lost 2 bases, and 9 bases lay in between. The germline V gene encodes CDR1 MDHEN and CDR2 SYDVKM. CDR3 nucleotide sequence: TGTGCCAGCAGTTTAATCGAGAGTCAAGAGACCCAGTACTTC. This codes for CASSLIESQETQYF.

This clonotype has just a few counts. The chain joins TRBV5-1 to TRBJ2-3; TRBD2 aligns across 10 bases. This CDR3 region has 15 residues. J gave up 3 bases and V 1 base, and 2 bases lay outside the gene matches. Germline V gene lookup returns CDR1 SGHRS and CDR2 YFSETQ. CDR3 sequence: CASSLPSGGTDTQYF. For the CDR3, the DNA is TGCGCCAGCAGCTTGCCTAGCGGGGGTACAGATACGCAGTATTTT. Variable domain in full (rest from reference TRBV5-1 and TRBJ2-3): KAGVTQTPRYLIKTRGQQVTLSCSPISGHRSVSWYQQTPGQGLQFLFEYFSETQRNKGNFPGRFSGRQFSNSRSEMNVSTLELGDSALYLCASSLPSGGTDTQYFGPGTRLTVL.